This T cell receptor (beta chain) was found in a study of T cell responses to AZD1222 COVID-19 vaccine. Clones were sequenced by immunoSEQ multiplex PCR, and TCRdb holds only the in-frame ones, with some missing. Here the sample spans 120,000 to 150,000 clones, under 95% being singletons. Concerning this clone: The antigen remains unidentified.

The study's findings and limits: Donors skewed white British and female; clonal diversity was possibly underestimated.

CDR1 is SGHTS, CDR2 YDEGEE, per germline. V lost 2 bases, J lost 4 bases, and 6 bases stayed unmatched. The CDR3 loop spans 15 amino acids. The input for sequencing was peripheral blood, taken on day 0 of AZD1222 vaccination. The receptor's source is an adult in good health. This chain connects TRBV5-8 to TRBJ1-2, with TRBD1 matching 9 bases. CDR3 sequence (DNA): TGTGCCAGCAGCTTAGAAACAGGGGGCAGCTATGGCTACACCTTC. The encoded protein is CASSLETGGSYGYTF. Combining the CDR3 with reference TRBV5-8 and TRBJ1-2 gives the whole variable domain EAGVTQSPTHLIKTRGQQATLRCSPISGHTSVYWYQQALGLGLQFLLWYDEGEERNRGNFPPRFSGRQFPNYSSELNVNALELEDSALYLCASSLETGGSYGYTFGSGTRLTVV.